This T cell receptor (beta chain) was captured in a study of blood T cell repertoires in COVID-19. Study details: The United States, Italy and Spain supplied acute and convalescent COVID-19 samples.

This CDR3 is 13 amino acids long. Germline assignment: CDR1 MDHEN and CDR2 SYDVKM. V was pared by 10 bases and J by 1 base, with 14 bases between. Authors' processing steps: Reference gene primers were amplified, and this amplification served to estimate nucleated cell counts. Generated by immunoSEQ multiplex PCR, the TCRdb table keeps only in-frame clones and is missing some. V, J and clone size are taken as reported in that table, and D and trimming were inferred from the DNA itself. The table includes some 65,000 clones, 70% to 85% detected once. This clone has more than one count but fewer than ten.

The TCR was taken from a woman aged 65 to 85 with acute or convalescent COVID-19. The chain couples TRBV28 to TRBJ2-7, with D possibly TRBD1 on 5 matching bases. The sequenced sample was peripheral blood. CDR3 residues: CATTGGPSYEQYF. CDR3 nucleotide sequence: TGTGCCACAACAGGTGGGCCTTCCTACGAGCAGTACTTC.